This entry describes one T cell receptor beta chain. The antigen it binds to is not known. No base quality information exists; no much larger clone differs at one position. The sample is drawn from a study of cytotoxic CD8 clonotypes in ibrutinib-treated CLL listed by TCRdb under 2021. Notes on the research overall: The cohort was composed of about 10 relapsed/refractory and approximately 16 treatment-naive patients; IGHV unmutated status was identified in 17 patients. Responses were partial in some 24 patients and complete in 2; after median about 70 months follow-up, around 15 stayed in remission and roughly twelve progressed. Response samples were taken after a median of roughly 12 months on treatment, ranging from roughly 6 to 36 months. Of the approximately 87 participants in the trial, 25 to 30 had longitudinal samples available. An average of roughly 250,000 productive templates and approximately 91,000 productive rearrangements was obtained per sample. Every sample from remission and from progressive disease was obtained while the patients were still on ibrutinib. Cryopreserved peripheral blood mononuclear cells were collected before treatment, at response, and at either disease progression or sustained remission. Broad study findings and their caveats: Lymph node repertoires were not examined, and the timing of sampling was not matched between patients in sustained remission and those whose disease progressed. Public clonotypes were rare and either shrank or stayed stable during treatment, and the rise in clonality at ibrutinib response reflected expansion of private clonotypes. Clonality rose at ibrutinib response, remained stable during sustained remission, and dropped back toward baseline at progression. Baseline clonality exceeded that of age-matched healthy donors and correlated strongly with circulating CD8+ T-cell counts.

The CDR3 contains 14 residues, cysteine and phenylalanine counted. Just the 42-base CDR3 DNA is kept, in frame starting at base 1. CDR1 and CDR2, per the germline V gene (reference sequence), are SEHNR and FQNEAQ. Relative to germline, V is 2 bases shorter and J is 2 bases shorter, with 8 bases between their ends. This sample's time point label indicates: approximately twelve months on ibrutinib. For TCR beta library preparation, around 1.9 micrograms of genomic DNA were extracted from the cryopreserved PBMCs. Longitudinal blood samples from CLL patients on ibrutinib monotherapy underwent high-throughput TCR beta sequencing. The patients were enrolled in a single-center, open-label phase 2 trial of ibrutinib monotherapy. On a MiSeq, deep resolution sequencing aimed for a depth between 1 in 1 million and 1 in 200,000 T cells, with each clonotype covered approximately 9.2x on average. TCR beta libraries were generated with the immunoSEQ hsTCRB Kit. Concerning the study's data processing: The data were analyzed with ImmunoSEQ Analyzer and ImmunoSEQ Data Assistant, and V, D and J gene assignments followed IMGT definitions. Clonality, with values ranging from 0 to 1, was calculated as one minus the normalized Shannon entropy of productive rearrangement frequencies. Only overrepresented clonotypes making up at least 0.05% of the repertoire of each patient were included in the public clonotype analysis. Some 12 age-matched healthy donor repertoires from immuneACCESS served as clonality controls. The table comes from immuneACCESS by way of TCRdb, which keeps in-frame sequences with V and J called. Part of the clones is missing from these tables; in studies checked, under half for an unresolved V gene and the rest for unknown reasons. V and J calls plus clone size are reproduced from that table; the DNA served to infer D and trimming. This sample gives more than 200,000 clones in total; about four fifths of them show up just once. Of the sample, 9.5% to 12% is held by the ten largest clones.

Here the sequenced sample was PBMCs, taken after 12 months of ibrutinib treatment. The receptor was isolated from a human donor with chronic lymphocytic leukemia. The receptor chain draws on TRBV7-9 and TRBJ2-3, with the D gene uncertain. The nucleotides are TGTGCCAGCAGCTTATTTGAGGCCACAGATACGCAGTATTTT. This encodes CASSLFEATDTQYF.